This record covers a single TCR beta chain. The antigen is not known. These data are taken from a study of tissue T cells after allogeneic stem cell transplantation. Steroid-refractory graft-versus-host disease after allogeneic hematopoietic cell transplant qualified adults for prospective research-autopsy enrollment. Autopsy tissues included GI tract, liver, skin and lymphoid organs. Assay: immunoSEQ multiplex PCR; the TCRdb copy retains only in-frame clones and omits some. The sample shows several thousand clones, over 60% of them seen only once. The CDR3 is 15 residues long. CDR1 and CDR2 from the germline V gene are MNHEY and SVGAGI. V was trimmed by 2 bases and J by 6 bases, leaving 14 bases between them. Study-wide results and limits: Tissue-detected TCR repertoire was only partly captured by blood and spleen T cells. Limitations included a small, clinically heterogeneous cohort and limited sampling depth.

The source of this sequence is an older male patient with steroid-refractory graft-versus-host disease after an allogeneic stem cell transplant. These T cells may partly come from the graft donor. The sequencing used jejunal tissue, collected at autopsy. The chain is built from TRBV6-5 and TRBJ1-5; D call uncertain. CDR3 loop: CASSYRPSGRQPQHF. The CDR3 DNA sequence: TGTGCCAGCAGTTACCGACCTTCGGGTCGTCAGCCCCAGCATTTT.